This T cell receptor (beta chain) was sequenced in a study of shared clonotypes between healthy human individuals. Study summary: Two women and a few men aged 18 to 49 served as donors.

In regard to this clone: Its antigen remains unknown.

Germline lookup yields CDR1 MGHDK and CDR2 SYGVNS. This CDR3 is built from 15 residues. The V and J ends lost 5 bases and 2 bases, in that order; junction bases with no gene match: 4. Study-wide results and limits: Some clonotypes were shared by all four sorted-subset donors, while others were not shared. The non-shared ones had lower generation probabilities than the shared ones.

Clones were read by immunoSEQ multiplex PCR, and TCRdb kept only the in-frame ones, dropping some. The sample contains approximately 1.5 million clones, under 99% of which appear only once. The receptor comes from a young man in good health. The chain recombines TRBV25-1 with TRBJ2-7; TRBD2 matches 12 bases. Input material: naive CD4+ T cells sorted from blood. Subset specified: CD45RA+ positively selected. The CDR3 here is CASSLLAGGAYEQYF. DNA for the CDR3: TGTGCCAGCAGTCTCCTAGCGGGAGGGGCCTACGAGCAGTACTTC.